This is a list of T cell receptor beta chains from one sample in a study of T-cell reconstitution after alpha-beta-depleted transplantation in children. TCRdb reprocessed the PCR reads with MiXCR, giving one entry per CDR3 protein. The sample holds about 610,000 distinct CDR3 sequences; more than 9% are singletons and the top ten take roughly 4%. Specimen: PBMCs from the stem cell graft donor, collected from the stem cell graft. These receptors were collected from a human donor who donated a stem cell graft to a child with acute myeloid leukemia. The CDR3 runs from the conserved cysteine through the conserved F or W. A D gene is named only where the DNA matches it firmly. Clone size is stated in some rows and not others, as once, few, many or a class when expanded.

>TRBJ2-1|many|TRBV7-2|NA
CASSRRTGRDEQFF
TGTGCCAGCAGCCGTCGGACAGGGAGGGATGAGCAGTTCTTC
>TRBJ2-3|NA|TRBV20-1|TRBD2
CSGSAGADTQYF
TGCAGTGGGAGCGCGGGAGCAGATACGCAGTATTTT
>TRBJ1-1|NA|TRBV7-9|NA
CASSQVRGEAFF
TGTGCCAGCAGCCAAGTGAGGGGCGAGGCTTTCTTT
>TRBJ2-2|few|TRBV28|TRBD1
CASNHRGRGSGELFF
TGTGCCAGCAACCACAGGGGGCGCGGGTCCGGGGAGCTGTTTTTT
>TRBJ1-1|many|TRBV7-2|TRBD1
CASSLKGQGNTEAFF
TGTGCCAGCAGCTTAAAGGGACAGGGGAACACTGAAGCTTTCTTT
>TRBJ2-7|many|TRBV5-1|TRBD2
CASSLPSGSYEQYF
TGCGCCAGCAGCCTCCCTAGCGGGTCTTACGAGCAGTACTTC
>TRBJ1-1|NA|TRBV29-1|NA
CSVGPIRNLGEAFF
TGCAGCGTTGGCCCCATCCGGAATCTGGGTGAAGCTTTCTTT
>TRBJ2-1|NA|TRBV7-8|NA
CASSLRLELRLYNEQFF
TGTGCCAGCAGCCTCCGACTAGAACTACGTCTATACAATGAGCAGTTCTTC
>TRBJ2-5|many|TRBV29-1|NA
CSVEAGKETQYF
TGCAGCGTTGAAGCGGGCAAAGAGACCCAGTACTTC
>TRBJ2-7|many|TRBV2|NA
CASAGRVNYEQYF
TGTGCCAGCGCGGGTAGGGTTAACTACGAGCAGTACTTC
>TRBJ1-3|many|TRBV4-2|NA
CASSQVVRDTKGNTIYF
TGTGCCAGCAGCCAAGTTGTCCGGGATACAAAGGGAAACACCATATATTTT
>TRBJ2-1|few|TRBV3-1|TRBD1
CASSHRGQSFGGEQFF
TGTGCCAGCAGCCATAGGGGACAGTCCTTCGGAGGTGAGCAGTTCTTC
>TRBJ2-3|NA|TRBV20-1|TRBD2
CSARDQTGLAGHTDTQYF
TGCAGTGCTAGAGATCAAACGGGACTAGCGGGACACACAGATACGCAGTATTTT
>TRBJ2-3|many|TRBV29-1|TRBD2
CSAAGTSGSFVTQYF
TGCAGCGCCGCCGGGACTAGCGGGAGTTTTGTCACGCAGTATTTT
>TRBJ2-4|many|TRBV12-3/TRBV12-4|NA
CASIPGQLAKNIQYF
TGTGCCAGCATCCCGGGACAACTTGCCAAAAACATTCAGTACTTC
>TRBJ1-4|few|TRBV11-2|NA
CASSSRLTGRLSPNEKLFF
TGTGCCAGCAGCTCCCGACTGACGGGTCGTTTAAGTCCTAATGAAAAACTGTTTTTT
>TRBJ1-1|few|TRBV6-1|NA
CATERGRPNTEAFF
TGTGCCACGGAAAGGGGACGGCCGAACACTGAAGCTTTCTTT
>TRBJ2-7|few|TRBV5-6|NA
CASSLATKGYEQYF
TGTGCCAGCAGCTTGGCGACAAAGGGGTACGAGCAGTACTTC
>TRBJ1-4|many|TRBV12-3/TRBV12-4|NA
CASSLRGQYYEKLFF
TGTGCCAGCAGTTTACGGGGGCAGTACTATGAAAAACTGTTTTTT
>TRBJ1-1|NA|TRBV16|TRBD1
CASSHGQANTEVFF
TGTGCCAGCAGCCACGGACAGGCGAACACTGAAGTTTTCTTT
>TRBJ1-1|many|TRBV29-1|TRBD1
CSVEEAGGGTEAFF
TGCAGCGTTGAAGAAGCAGGGGGTGGCACTGAAGCTTTCTTT
>TRBJ1-6|few|TRBV12-3/TRBV12-4|NA
CASSLRAGIVNSPLHF
TGTGCCAGCAGTTTAAGGGCAGGGATAGTTAATTCACCCCTCCACTTT
>TRBJ2-1|NA|TRBV7-9|TRBD2
CASMQLAGGNEQFF
TGTGCCAGCATGCAGCTAGCGGGAGGGAATGAGCAGTTCTTC
>TRBJ1-2|NA|TRBV20-1|TRBD1
CSASGTGTLYGYTF
TGCAGTGCTTCCGGGACAGGGACCCTCTATGGCTACACCTTC
>TRBJ2-7|few|TRBV5-6|NA
CASSLATGIQASSSYEQYF
TGTGCCAGCAGCTTGGCCACGGGAATCCAGGCGAGCAGCTCCTACGAGCAGTACTTC
>TRBJ2-1|NA|TRBV4-3|TRBD1
CASSQERQGAYNEQFF
TGCGCCAGCAGCCAAGAAAGACAGGGTGCCTACAATGAGCAGTTCTTC
>TRBJ2-7|many|TRBV7-2|NA
CASSKDWSSYEQYF
TGTGCCAGCAGCAAGGACTGGAGCTCCTACGAGCAGTACTTC
>TRBJ2-7|many|TRBV7-2|NA
CASSSTGGEYEQYF
TGTGCCAGCAGCTCCACAGGGGGGGAGTACGAGCAGTACTTC
>TRBJ2-2|NA|TRBV5-1|NA
CASSLGDRLNTGELFF
TGCGCCAGCAGCTTGGGTGACAGATTGAACACCGGGGAGCTGTTTTTT
>TRBJ2-7|many|TRBV5-1|NA
CASSWRTAASSYEQYF
TGCGCCAGCAGTTGGCGGACCGCTGCCTCCTCCTACGAGCAGTACTTC
>TRBJ2-1|few|TRBV5-4|NA
CASSLAGGQNNEQFF
TGTGCCAGCAGCTTGGCAGGTGGGCAAAACAATGAGCAGTTCTTC
>TRBJ2-1|few|TRBV24-1|NA
CATSDPGTLYNEQFF
TGTGCCACCAGTGATCCCGGGACATTGTACAATGAGCAGTTCTTC
>TRBJ2-3|few|TRBV20-1|NA
CSARDSGTTDTQYF
TGCAGTGCTAGAGACTCCGGGACTACAGATACGCAGTATTTT
>TRBJ2-1|few|TRBV20-1|NA
CCARDSGAAGYNEQFF
TGCTGTGCTAGAGATTCTGGAGCGGCGGGGTACAATGAGCAGTTCTTC
>TRBJ1-1|NA|TRBV5-1|NA
CASSLDPPAPGTEAFF
TGCGCCAGCAGCTTGGACCCGCCAGCGCCGGGGACTGAAGCTTTCTTT
>TRBJ2-2|many|TRBV12-3/TRBV12-4|NA
CASIVAGRADTGELFF
TGTGCCAGCATCGTGGCCGGCAGGGCGGACACCGGGGAGCTGTTTTTT
>TRBJ2-4|NA|TRBV29-1|TRBD2
CSARGLAGGLAKNIQYF
TGCAGCGCCCGGGGACTAGCGGGCGGCCTAGCCAAAAACATTCAGTACTTC
>TRBJ2-3|many|TRBV7-9|NA
CASSYDTTTDTQYF
TGTGCCAGCAGCTACGACACGACCACAGATACGCAGTATTTT
>TRBJ2-3|many|TRBV7-9|TRBD1
CASSLDRGRWDTQYF
TGTGCCAGCAGCTTGGACAGGGGGCGATGGGATACGCAGTATTTT
>TRBJ1-2|NA|TRBV6-1|NA
CASSSVRGERGYTF
TGTGCCAGCAGCTCCGTCCGGGGAGAGAGAGGCTACACCTTC
>TRBJ2-7|many|TRBV5-1|TRBD1
CASSLARGTHEQYF
TGCGCCAGCAGCTTGGCCAGGGGGACCCACGAGCAGTACTTC
>TRBJ2-7|few|TRBV2|NA
CASNLWGGLYEQYF
TGTGCCAGCAACCTATGGGGCGGACTCTACGAGCAGTACTTC
>TRBJ1-3|few|TRBV6-5|NA
CASSYSFGSGNTIYF
TGTGCCAGCAGTTACTCCTTCGGCTCTGGAAACACCATATATTTT
>TRBJ2-1|few|TRBV3-1|NA
CASSQGGISYNEQFF
TGTGCCAGCAGCCAGGGCGGGATCTCCTACAATGAGCAGTTCTTC
>TRBJ2-2|few|TRBV6-1|NA
CASRIFANTGELFF
TGTGCCAGCAGGATTTTCGCGAACACCGGGGAGCTGTTTTTT
>TRBJ2-7|NA|TRBV7-6|TRBD1
CASSSRGGTGAYEQYF
TGTGCCAGCAGCTCCCGAGGGGGGACAGGGGCCTACGAGCAGTACTTC
>TRBJ2-1|many|TRBV12-3/TRBV12-4|TRBD1
CASSPGTGRANEQFF
TGTGCCAGCAGTCCAGGGACAGGGAGGGCGAATGAGCAGTTCTTC
>TRBJ2-3|many|TRBV6-2/TRBV6-3|NA
CASNRGGTDTQYF
TGTGCCAGCAACCGAGGGGGCACAGATACGCAGTATTTT
>TRBJ2-7|many|TRBV12-3/TRBV12-4|NA
CASSLGRRSREQYF
TGTGCCAGCAGCTTAGGCCGGAGGAGTCGCGAGCAGTACTTC
>TRBJ2-1|many|TRBV15|NA
CATSRGGGEQFF
TGTGCCACCAGCAGAGGAGGAGGTGAGCAGTTCTTC
>TRBJ1-4|few|TRBV7-2|NA
CASSPAGGLANEKLFF
TGTGCCAGCAGCCCCGCGGGAGGTTTGGCTAATGAAAAACTGTTTTTT
>TRBJ2-2|many|TRBV24-1|NA
CATSDPGQAGELFF
TGTGCCACCAGTGACCCCGGACAAGCCGGGGAGCTGTTTTTT
>TRBJ2-3|NA|TRBV9|NA
CASSVAGWADTQYF
TGTGCCAGCAGCGTAGCTGGGTGGGCAGATACGCAGTATTTT
>TRBJ2-2|NA|TRBV18|NA
CASSPVQGRYAGELFF
TGTGCCAGCTCACCTGTGCAGGGCCGATACGCCGGGGAGCTGTTTTTT
>TRBJ2-1|many|TRBV30|TRBD2
CAWTPGLARVDEQFF
TGTGCCTGGACCCCGGGACTAGCGCGGGTTGATGAGCAGTTCTTC
>TRBJ2-7|many|TRBV5-1|TRBD2
CASSLSAGGNYEQYF
TGCGCCAGCAGCTTAAGTGCGGGGGGGAACTACGAGCAGTACTTC